The TCR beta chain under discussion was sequenced for a study of OX40 agonist ivuxolimab in advanced cancers. Study-level background: Hepatocellular carcinoma, melanoma, renal cell or head and neck cancer affected the dose-escalation patients. Subjects had a mean age of about 57 years, with a range of 23 to 79; around 80% were male.

Trimming pared 7 bases from V and 5 bases from J, leaving 14 bases between. The CDR3 totals 13 residues. Germline CDR1 and CDR2: LNHDA and SQIVND (reference sequence). Profiling relied on immunoSEQ multiplex PCR, and the TCRdb table lists in-frame clones only, not all of them. The sample includes more than 50,000 clones, 84% seen only once; the top ten take approximately 4.3%. The V call is TRBV19, the J call TRBJ1-2, with D perhaps matching TRBD1 (5 bases). The clonotype was recovered from an adult with an advanced solid tumor such as melanoma, head and neck, liver or kidney cancer. The sample was CD4+ or CD8+ T cells sorted from blood, taken in a trial of the OX40 agonist ivuxolimab. CDR3 sequence (DNA): TGTGCCAGTATTCCTACAGGTGGATATGGCTACACCTTC. Its protein product is CASIPTGGYGYTF.